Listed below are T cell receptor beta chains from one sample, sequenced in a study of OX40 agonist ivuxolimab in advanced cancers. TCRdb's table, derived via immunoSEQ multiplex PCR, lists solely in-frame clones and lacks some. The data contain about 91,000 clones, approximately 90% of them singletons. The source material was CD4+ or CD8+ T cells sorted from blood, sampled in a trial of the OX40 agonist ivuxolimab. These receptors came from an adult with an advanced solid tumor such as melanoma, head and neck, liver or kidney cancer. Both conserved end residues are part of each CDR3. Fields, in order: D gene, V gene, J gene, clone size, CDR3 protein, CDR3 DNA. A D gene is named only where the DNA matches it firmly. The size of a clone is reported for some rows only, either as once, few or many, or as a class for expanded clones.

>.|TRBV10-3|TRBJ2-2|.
CAIQGTVANTGELFF
TGTGCCATCCAAGGAACGGTCGCGAACACCGGGGAGCTGTTTTTT
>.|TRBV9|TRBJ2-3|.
CASSVEGPVVGGSTDTQYF
TGTGCCAGCAGCGTAGAGGGCCCGGTAGTGGGGGGAAGCACAGATACGCAGTATTTT
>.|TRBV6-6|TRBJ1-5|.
CASSYLGRDQPQHF
TGTGCCAGCAGTTACTTGGGCAGGGACCAGCCCCAGCATTTT
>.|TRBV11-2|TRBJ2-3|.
CASSLNGPDTQYF
TGTGCCAGCAGCTTGAATGGTCCAGATACGCAGTATTTT
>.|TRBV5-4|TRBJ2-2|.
CASSLDSRGRGELFF
TGTGCCAGCAGCTTGGATAGCAGGGGCCGCGGGGAGCTGTTTTTT
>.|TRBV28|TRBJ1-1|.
CASSFPDTLNTEAFF
TGTGCCAGCAGTTTCCCGGACACCTTGAACACTGAAGCTTTCTTT
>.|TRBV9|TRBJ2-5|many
CASSGRRRDTQETQYF
TGTGCCAGCAGCGGCCGACGGAGGGATACGCAAGAGACCCAGTACTTC
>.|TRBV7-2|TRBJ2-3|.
CASSLESRFSDTQYF
TGTGCCAGCAGCTTAGAAAGCAGATTCTCAGATACGCAGTATTTT
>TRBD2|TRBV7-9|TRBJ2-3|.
CASSYPGGQNTDTQYF
TGTGCCAGCAGCTATCCGGGAGGGCAAAACACAGATACGCAGTATTTT
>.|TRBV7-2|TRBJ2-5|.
CASSRSRGSQETQYF
TGTGCCAGCAGCCGCTCACGGGGGAGCCAAGAGACCCAGTACTTC
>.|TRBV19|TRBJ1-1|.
CASSIGWGNTEAFF
TGTGCCAGTAGTATTGGGTGGGGGAACACTGAAGCTTTCTTT
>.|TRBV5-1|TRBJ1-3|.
CASSFGETGNTIYF
TGCGCCAGCAGCTTCGGGGAGACGGGAAACACCATATATTTT